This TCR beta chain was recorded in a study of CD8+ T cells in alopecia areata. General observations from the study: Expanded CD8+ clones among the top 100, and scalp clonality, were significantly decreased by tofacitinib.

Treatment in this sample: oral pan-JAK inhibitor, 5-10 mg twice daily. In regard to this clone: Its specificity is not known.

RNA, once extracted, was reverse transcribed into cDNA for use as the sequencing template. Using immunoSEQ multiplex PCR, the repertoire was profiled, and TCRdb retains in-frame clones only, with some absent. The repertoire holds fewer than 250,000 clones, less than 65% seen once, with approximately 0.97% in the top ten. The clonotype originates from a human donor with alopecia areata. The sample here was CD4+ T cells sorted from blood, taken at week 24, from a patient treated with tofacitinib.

The CDR3 DNA is TGCGCCAGCAGCCAAGAAATGGGGACCTACAATGAGCAGTTCTTC. Protein product: CASSQEMGTYNEQFF. J is TRBJ2-1 and V is TRBV4-1; the D is unclear. CDR1 and CDR2 from the germline V gene are MGHRA and YSYEKL. This CDR3 spans 15 amino acids. Trimming took off 0 bases at V and 2 bases at J, with 8 bases between the two ends.